The rows below give T cell receptor beta chains drawn from one sample of a study of early T cells in non-severe SARS-CoV-2 infection. From the 5' RACE reads, TCRdb called clonotypes with MiXCR, one entry per CDR3 protein. The sample has about 71,000 distinct CDR3 sequences, roughly 12% seen once. Sequenced material: whole blood, taken at baseline. These receptors were obtained from an adult who was a healthcare worker with PCR-confirmed SARS-CoV-2 infection or an uninfected control (not recorded which). Both conserved end residues are part of each CDR3. Each record gives: clone size, D gene, J gene, V gene, CDR3 protein, CDR3 DNA. A D gene is named only where the DNA matches it firmly. Some rows have no size entry. The others give once, few or many, or a class for an expanded clone.

>-|TRBD1|TRBJ1-1|TRBV12-3/TRBV12-4
CASTRTGGISEAFF
TGTGCCAGCACCCGGACAGGGGGCATCTCTGAAGCTTTCTTT
>-|TRBD1|TRBJ2-1|TRBV6-1
CASSVEGAFKTMAQFF
TGTGCCAGCAGTGTCGAGGGGGCTTTCAAGACAATGGCGCAGTTCTTC
>-|-|TRBJ1-6|TRBV28
CASTGQWANSPLHF
TGTGCCAGCACCGGACAGTGGGCTAATTCACCCCTCCACTTT
>few|TRBD2|TRBJ2-3|TRBV9
CASSVLPPGGGNTDTQYF
TGTGCCAGCAGCGTACTCCCCCCGGGCGGGGGGAATACAGATACGCAGTATTTT
>many|TRBD1|TRBJ2-6|TRBV11-2
CASSLSPGQHSGANVLTF
TGTGCCAGCAGCTTGTCTCCGGGACAGCACTCTGGGGCCAACGTCCTGACTTTC
>-|-|TRBJ1-1|TRBV7-2
CASSLGGAATEAFF
TGTGCCAGCAGTTTAGGGGGGGCGGCCACTGAAGCTTTCTTT
>many|TRBD2|TRBJ2-1|TRBV2
CASRKRGNNNEQFF
TGTGCCAGCAGGAAGCGGGGGAACAACAATGAGCAGTTCTTC
>many|TRBD1|TRBJ2-1|TRBV7-2
CASSLVVRSGTGNYNEQFF
TGTGCCAGCAGCTTAGTTGTTCGGTCCGGGACAGGTAACTACAATGAGCAGTTCTTC
>few|TRBD2|TRBJ2-2|TRBV20-1
CSARGLAGTTGELFF
TGCAGTGCTAGAGGGCTAGCGGGTACTACCGGGGAGCTGTTTTTT
>many|-|TRBJ1-5|TRBV7-9
CASSLGAGRGNQPQHF
TGTGCCAGCAGCTTAGGGGCAGGAAGGGGCAATCAGCCCCAGCATTTT
>many|-|TRBJ2-6|TRBV12-3/TRBV12-4
CASSFVGAGANVLTF
TGTGCCAGCAGTTTTGTCGGGGCTGGGGCCAACGTCCTGACTTTC
>many|TRBD1|TRBJ1-1|TRBV9
CASSVEGARTEAFF
TGTGCCAGCAGCGTAGAGGGGGCTCGCACTGAAGCTTTCTTT
>many|TRBD2|TRBJ2-1|TRBV7-6
CASSLTSGGAGEQFF
TGTGCCAGCAGCTTGACTAGCGGGGGGGCCGGTGAGCAGTTCTTC
>few|-|TRBJ1-1|TRBV29-1
CSVERYVDGTEAFF
TGCAGCGTTGAAAGGTACGTCGATGGCACTGAAGCTTTCTTT
>many|-|TRBJ1-4|TRBV7-9
CASMRGLGEKLFF
TGTGCCAGCATGCGGGGGCTCGGTGAAAAACTGTTTTTT
>-|-|TRBJ1-5|TRBV4-1
CASSQGQDNQPQHF
TGCGCCAGCAGCCAAGGACAGGACAATCAGCCCCAGCATTTT
>-|TRBD1|TRBJ2-7|TRBV7-2
CASSAKRTGTGEQYF
TGTGCCAGCAGCGCCAAGCGGACAGGGACTGGCGAGCAGTACTTC
>many|TRBD1|TRBJ2-2|TRBV5-1
CASSLKRTGGNTGELFF
TGCGCCAGCAGCTTGAAGAGGACAGGGGGGAACACCGGGGAGCTGTTTTTT
>-|-|TRBJ1-6|TRBV4-1
CASSQVRPVGSYNSPLHF
TGCGCCAGCAGCCAAGTTCGGCCCGTGGGCTCCTATAATTCACCCCTCCACTTT
>many|-|TRBJ1-4|TRBV6-1
CASSWGSTNEKLFF
TGTGCCAGCAGCTGGGGATCCACTAATGAAAAACTGTTTTTT
>-|-|TRBJ2-1|TRBV11-2
CASSLIRDGEQFF
TGTGCCAGCAGCCTCATCAGGGATGGGGAGCAGTTCTTC
>few|-|TRBJ2-5|TRBV2
CASSRIREQETQYF
TGTGCCAGCAGTAGGATACGAGAGCAAGAGACCCAGTACTTC
>-|TRBD1|TRBJ2-1|TRBV28
CASSLGTETYNEQFF
TGTGCCAGCAGTTTAGGGACAGAAACCTACAATGAGCAGTTCTTC
>-|-|TRBJ2-5|TRBV27
CASSPTSIQETQYF
TGTGCCAGCAGTCCGACCAGCATTCAAGAGACCCAGTACTTC
>few|-|TRBJ1-1|TRBV7-2
CASSTYSEAFF
TGTGCCAGCAGCACTTACAGTGAAGCTTTCTTT
>-|-|TRBJ2-5|TRBV3-1
CASSQDTGPQETQYF
TGTGCCAGCAGCCAAGATACGGGCCCCCAGGAGACCCAGTACTTC
>-|TRBD1|TRBJ1-5|TRBV18
CASSLRDRGQPQHF
TGTGCCAGCTCACTCCGGGACAGGGGCCAGCCCCAGCATTTT
>few|TRBD1|TRBJ1-1|TRBV5-1
CASSLTGGGETEAFF
TGCGCCAGCAGCCTCACAGGGGGCGGGGAAACTGAAGCTTTCTTT
>few|-|TRBJ1-1|TRBV7-9
CASSTQENTEAFF
TGTGCCAGCAGCACCCAGGAGAACACTGAAGCTTTCTTT
>many|-|TRBJ1-5|TRBV6-2/TRBV6-3
CASSYSIGQPQHF
TGTGCCAGCAGTTACTCGATTGGACAGCCCCAGCATTTT
>few|TRBD2|TRBJ2-3|TRBV7-8
CASSLTPSGRTDTQYF
TGTGCCAGCAGCTTAACCCCTAGCGGGCGCACAGATACGCAGTATTTT
>few|-|TRBJ1-4|TRBV10-3
CAISQTLGEKLFF
TGTGCCATCAGCCAAACCCTGGGTGAAAAACTGTTTTTT
>once|TRBD2|TRBJ2-1|TRBV4-1
CASSQLRLANNEQFF
TGCGCCAGCAGCCAACTAAGACTAGCAAACAATGAGCAGTTCTTC
>few|TRBD1|TRBJ2-3|TRBV5-1
CASSLFPGQGADTQYF
TGCGCCAGCAGCTTGTTCCCGGGACAGGGGGCAGATACGCAGTATTTT
>few|TRBD2|TRBJ2-2|TRBV2
CASSGSGGASTGELFF
TGTGCCAGCAGTGGTAGCGGGGGGGCCTCCACCGGGGAGCTGTTTTTT
>many|-|TRBJ1-4|TRBV7-2
CASSFSAAPEKLFF
TGTGCCAGCAGCTTTAGTGCAGCGCCCGAAAAACTGTTTTTT
>few|-|TRBJ2-3|TRBV28
CATRRGVVDTQYF
TGTGCCACCCGGAGGGGGGTGGTAGATACGCAGTATTTT
>many|TRBD2|TRBJ2-1|TRBV28
CASSYERGPDNEQFF
TGTGCCAGCAGTTATGAGCGGGGCCCCGACAATGAGCAGTTCTTC
>few|-|TRBJ1-3|TRBV6-5
CASSETQSSGNTIYF
TGTGCCAGCAGTGAAACTCAGAGCTCTGGAAACACCATATATTTT
>many|TRBD1|TRBJ2-5|TRBV7-6
CASSLADRGGVRETQYF
TGTGCCAGCAGCTTGGCTGACAGGGGCGGTGTACGAGAGACCCAGTACTTC
>many|-|TRBJ2-7|TRBV6-1
CASRGQGGGSYEQYF
TGTGCCAGCAGAGGACAGGGAGGGGGTTCCTACGAGCAGTACTTC
>medium-sized|-|TRBJ1-1|TRBV5-1
CASSLGANTEAFF
TGCGCCAGCAGCTTGGGTGCAAACACTGAAGCTTTCTTT
>-|-|TRBJ2-7|TRBV2
CASSEVQGYEQYF
TGTGCCAGCAGTGAAGTGCAGGGCTACGAGCAGTACTTC
>-|TRBD2|TRBJ2-7|TRBV7-9
CASSGLAGIYEQYF
TGTGCCAGCAGCGGGCTAGCGGGGATTTACGAGCAGTACTTC
>-|TRBD1|TRBJ2-1|TRBV20-1
CSARGDRYNEQFF
TGCAGTGCTAGGGGGGACAGATACAATGAGCAGTTCTTC
>few|-|TRBJ1-3|TRBV3-1
CASSQVGTGNTIYF
TGTGCCAGCAGCCAAGTTGGGACTGGAAACACCATATATTTT
>-|TRBD2|TRBJ2-1|TRBV18
CASSPSLAGPIDQFF
TGTGCCAGCTCACCATCGCTAGCGGGGCCCATAGACCAGTTCTTC
>-|-|TRBJ2-1|TRBV20-1
CSARGPGAYNEQFF
TGCAGTGCTAGGGGACCGGGAGCCTACAATGAGCAGTTCTTC
>many|-|TRBJ2-3|TRBV29-1
CSADEGAVDTQYF
TGCAGCGCCGACGAAGGGGCGGTAGATACGCAGTATTTT
>-|-|TRBJ2-3|TRBV5-1
CASSLERSTQYF
TGCGCCAGCAGCTTGGAGAGATCCACGCAGTATTTT
>many|-|TRBJ2-7|TRBV29-1
CSASRGWEQYF
TGCAGCGCCTCCCGGGGGTGGGAGCAGTACTTC
>many|-|TRBJ1-5|TRBV28
CASGGFGNQPQHF
TGTGCCAGCGGGGGGTTTGGGAATCAGCCCCAGCATTTT
>-|-|TRBJ1-4|TRBV7-9
CASGGETNEKLFF
TGTGCCAGCGGGGGGGAAACTAATGAAAAACTGTTTTTT
>many|-|TRBJ1-2|TRBV7-7
CARGGDRNYGYTF
TGTGCTAGGGGAGGGGACCGAAACTATGGCTACACCTTC
>-|-|TRBJ2-5|TRBV6-6
CASSYSYSQETQYF
TGTGCCAGCAGTTACTCGTACAGCCAAGAGACCCAGTACTTC
>once|-|TRBJ1-5|TRBV11-2
CASSLGSLSNQPQHF
TGTGCCAGCAGCTTAGGCAGTCTTAGCAATCAGCCCCAGCATTTT
>few|-|TRBJ1-4|TRBV7-9
CASSLGTDNEKLFF
TGTGCCAGCAGCCTCGGGACGGATAATGAAAAACTGTTTTTT
>many|-|TRBJ1-2|TRBV4-2
CASSPPGLLYGYTF
TGTGCCAGCAGCCCGCCGGGACTCCTCTATGGCTACACCTTC
>few|-|TRBJ1-5|TRBV13
CASRLRSGINQPQHF
TGTGCCAGCCGCTTAAGATCGGGGATCAATCAGCCCCAGCATTTT